This T cell receptor beta chain was identified in a study of control samples from healthy donors and cancer patients. The CDR3 length is 13 residues. Germline V CDR1 and CDR2: SSHAT, FNYEAQ (reference sequence). About this clone itself: Germline is not matched at one junction end, which may reflect a read error.

Sequenced by immunoSEQ multiplex PCR; TCRdb stores in-frame clones only, minus some. Altogether around 110,000 clones are present, 80% to 90% being singletons, with the ten largest covering around 1.1%. The sequenced material came from PBMCs. The genes are TRBV7-7 and TRBJ2-7; D is uncertain. The TCR was taken from a woman in her 50s with colorectal cancer. The CDR3 loop reads CASSLGNSYEQYF. The CDR3 bases are TGTGCTAGCAGCTTGGGGAACTCCTACGAGCAGTACTTC.